The 30 T cell receptor beta chains in this list originate from one sample, sequenced in a study of T cells in tuberculosis. The protocol was immunoSEQ multiplex PCR, while the TCRdb copy is restricted to in-frame clones and leaves out a portion. This table holds 55,000 to 65,000 clones, 65% to 90% found once. After thawing and overnight rest, PBMC were stained with GMM-loaded CD1B tetramer, viability dye and anti-CD3 for sorting. The CD1B tetramers carried C32 glucose monomycolate purified from Rhodococcus equi. Sequencing was done on a sample of CD1b-GMM tetramer-negative cells sorted from PBMCs. These TCRs come from an adult woman with latent tuberculosis.

V usage is TRBV7-6 and J usage is TRBJ2-1, with 9 positions matching TRBD2. There are 16 residues in the CDR3. J gave up 9 bases and V 5 bases, and 14 bases lay outside the gene matches. Germline assignment: CDR1 SGHVS and CDR2 FNYEAQ. This CDR3 is CASSPELAGTEGEQFF. The CDR3 DNA follows: TGTGCCAGCAGCCCAGAGCTAGCGGGAACCGAGGGTGAGCAGTTCTTC. Filled out from reference TRBV7-6 and TRBJ2-1, the complete variable domain reads GAGVSQSPRYKVTKRGQDVALRCDPISGHVSLYWYRQALGQGPEFLTYFNYEAQQDKSGLPNDRFSAERPEGSISTLTIQRTEQRDSAMYRCASSPELAGTEGEQFFGPGTRLTVL.

V usage is TRBV7-3 and J usage is TRBJ2-7, with 9 bases aligning to TRBD1. This CDR3 contains 15 residues. V gave up 5 bases and J gave up 7 bases; unmatched junction bases: 12. Per the germline V gene, CDR1 is SGHTA and CDR2 is FQGTGA. CDR3 nucleotides: TGTGCCAGCAGCCCGGACAGGGGTCCAGTTGGGGAGCAGTACTTC. It yields the protein CASSPDRGPVGEQYF. Variable domain in full (rest from reference TRBV7-3 and TRBJ2-7): GAGVSQTPSNKVTEKGKYVELRCDPISGHTALYWYRQSLGQGPEFLIYFQGTGAADDSGLPNDRFFAVRPEGSVSTLKIQRTERGDSAVYLCASSPDRGPVGEQYFGPGTRLTVT.

The V gene is TRBV7-6, the J gene TRBJ2-3, with a possible D match to TRBD1 (5 bases). CDR3 length: 15 residues. V was clipped by 1 base and J by 1 base, with 9 bases between them. Germline CDR1 and CDR2: SGHVS and FNYEAQ. CDR3 amino acids: CASSLGGARTDTQYF. The DNA for the CDR3 is TGTGCCAGCAGCTTAGGTGGGGCCCGCACAGATACGCAGTATTTT.

This chain uses TRBV5-5 with TRBJ2-1; 10 bases align to TRBD1. V was clipped by 0 bases and J by 4 bases; unmatched bases: 4. CDR1 is SGHKS, CDR2 YYEKEE, per germline (reference sequence). CDR3 size: 16 residues. This CDR3 is CASSLGGTGAYNEQFF. The CDR3 nucleotides read TGTGCCAGCAGCTTGGGGGGGACAGGGGCGTACAATGAGCAGTTCTTC.

The chain is built from TRBV5-5 and TRBJ2-7; 9 positions agree with TRBD1. The CDR3 is made up of 14 amino acids. V gave up 1 base and J gave up 5 bases; unmatched junction bases: 4. Germline V gene data show CDR1 as SGHKS and CDR2 as YYEKEE (reference sequence). The chain's CDR3 is CASSLMGQGHEQYF. In nucleotides, the CDR3 is TGTGCCAGCAGCTTGATGGGACAGGGTCACGAGCAGTACTTC. Supplemented by reference TRBV5-5 and TRBJ2-7, the full variable domain reads DAGVTQSPTHLIKTRGQQVTLRCSPISGHKSVSWYQQVLGQGPQFIFQYYEKEERGRGNFPDRFSARQFPNYSSELNVNALLLGDSALYLCASSLMGQGHEQYFGPGTRLTVT.

The CDR3 is CASSLPPLKGDTEAFF. In DNA form, the CDR3 reads TGTGCCAGCAGCTTACCTCCCCTAAAGGGGGACACTGAAGCTTTCTTT. The V and J genes are TRBV7-6 and TRBJ1-1, with a tentative D call TRBD1 (6 bases). The CDR3 is 16 residues long. Germline V gene data show CDR1 as SGHVS and CDR2 as FNYEAQ. Trimming stripped 2 bases from V and 3 bases from J, with 16 bases between.

This clone was seen a few times. The chain uses TRBV28 and TRBJ2-5; possibly TRBD2 for D (6 bases). Trimming pared 6 bases from V and 1 base from J, leaving 9 bases between. Germline V CDR1 and CDR2: MDHEN, SYDVKM. The CDR3 runs 13 residues. The CDR3 nucleotides are TGTGCCAGCAGCCGGGGACTCCAAGAGACCCAGTACTTC. Translated: CASSRGLQETQYF.

This clone has only a few counts. The chain employs TRBV10-3 and TRBJ2-7; 10 bases map to TRBD2. Germline lookup yields CDR1 ENHRY and CDR2 SYGVKD. J was trimmed by 5 bases and V by 4 bases; bases with no gene match: 8. The CDR3 is 15 amino acids. CDR3 sequence (DNA): TGTGCCATCAGTGGTGTCTCCCTAGCGGGAGACGAGCAGTACTTC. It encodes CAISGVSLAGDEQYF.

The chain links TRBV15 to TRBJ1-5, with D uncertain. The CDR3 covers 16 residues. Germline V CDR1 and CDR2: LNHNV, YYDKDF (reference sequence). V was cut by 0 bases and J by 5 bases, with 14 bases left in between. In DNA form, the CDR3 reads TGTGCCACCAGCAGAGATCGTATCCAGGCCCATCAGCCCCAGCATTTT. It is translated as CATSRDRIQAHQPQHF.

The V and J genes are TRBV5-1 and TRBJ2-2; possible D gene TRBD1, 5 bases. Germline V gene data show CDR1 as SGHRS and CDR2 as YFSETQ. Deletions cut 4 bases from V and 3 bases from J, with 13 bases between. CDR3 length equals 15 residues. CDR3 DNA sequence: TGCGCCAGCAGCGGTCAGGGTGGGGACACCGGGGAGCTGTTTTTT. Its translation: CASSGQGGDTGELFF.

The chain joins TRBV12-5 to TRBJ1-3; 10 positions match TRBD1. From germline, CDR1 is LGHNT and CDR2 FRNRAP. After removal of 3 bases from V and 2 bases from J, the junction contained 7 bases not matched to a gene. The CDR3 extends over 17 amino acids. CDR3 protein: CASGFRGQGIPGNTIYF. The DNA for the CDR3 is TGTGCTAGTGGTTTCAGGGGACAGGGGATACCTGGAAACACCATATATTTT. Filled out from reference TRBV12-5 and TRBJ1-3, the complete variable domain reads DARVTQTPRHKVTEMGQEVTMRCQPILGHNTVFWYRQTMMQGLELLAYFRNRAPLDDSGMPKDRFSAEMPDATLATLKIQPSEPRDSAVYFCASGFRGQGIPGNTIYFGEGSWLTVV.

This rearrangement joins TRBV5-4 to TRBJ2-5; 9 positions match TRBD2. The CDR3 loop spans 16 amino acids. V lost 4 bases and J lost 2; bases outside the gene matches: 9. The germline CDR1 and CDR2 sequences are SGHNT and YYREEE (reference sequence). CDR3 sequence: CASSPGGRGGQETQYF. The CDR3 region has the DNA TGTGCCAGCAGCCCCGGGGGGCGGGGGGGACAAGAGACCCAGTACTTC.

The J gene is TRBJ2-1, the V gene TRBV5-1; 9 nucleotides line up with TRBD2. With V trimmed by 0 bases and J by 7 bases, 8 bases remained unmatched. The CDR3 is 16 residues long. CDR1 SGHRS and CDR2 YFSETQ come from the germline V gene. The CDR3 nucleotides are TGCGCCAGCAGCTTGGCCGCGATGAGCGGGAGGAATGAGCAGTTCTTC. Its protein is CASSLAAMSGRNEQFF.

V and J are TRBV6-1 and TRBJ1-5; 7 nucleotides line up with TRBD1. CDR3 length: 17 residues. CDR1 and CDR2 from the germline V gene are MNHNS and SASEGT. Trimming cost V 0 bases and J 3 bases; bases outside gene matches: 8. This chain's CDR3 is CASSEASGRGVNQPQHF. The CDR3 DNA follows: TGTGCCAGCAGTGAAGCTAGCGGCAGGGGGGTCAATCAGCCCCAGCATTTT.

The chain has TRBV6-1 and TRBJ2-7, with 9 bases matching TRBD1. The CDR3 spans 14 residues. Germline V lookup: CDR1 MNHNS, CDR2 SASEGT. Trimming at V came to 6 bases and at J to 6 bases, leaving 9 bases not matched to a gene. CDR3: CASRNDRGKGEQYF. The CDR3 region has the DNA TGTGCCAGCAGAAACGACAGGGGGAAGGGCGAGCAGTACTTC.

CDR3 residues: CASRELADTDTQYF. In nucleotides, the CDR3 is TGTGCCAGCAGGGAGCTAGCGGACACAGATACGCAGTATTTT. The rearrangement links TRBV28 to TRBJ2-3; 7 bases are a match to TRBD2. The germline V gene encodes CDR1 MDHEN and CDR2 SYDVKM. This CDR3 is 14 amino acids long. V lost 6 bases to trimming and J lost 2 bases; unmatched junction nucleotides: 5.

The rearrangement uses TRBV5-4 and TRBJ2-7; D gene uncertain. Between the trimmed V and J ends, which lost 4 bases and 0 bases, there was a span of 5 bases. The CDR3 has 12 amino acids. Germline CDR1 reads SGHNT; CDR2 reads YYREEE (reference sequence). For the CDR3, the DNA is TGTGCCAGCAGCCGTTTCTCCTACGAGCAGTACTTC. Its protein product is CASSRFSYEQYF.

The V gene is TRBV18, the J gene TRBJ2-2; TRBD1 is a possible D gene (6 bases). The CDR3 is made up of 14 amino acids. CDR1 is KGHSH, CDR2 LQKENI, per germline. Trimming took 6 bases from V and 2 from J, leaving 10 bases between them. CDR3 DNA sequence: TGTGCCAGCTCCCGGGACACAAACACCGGGGAGCTGTTTTTT. It is translated as CASSRDTNTGELFF.

The rearrangement joins TRBV19 to TRBJ1-5; TRBD1 is a possible D gene (5 bases). The V gene's germline CDR1 is LNHDA and CDR2 SQIVND (reference sequence). The CDR3 runs to 14 residues. V was trimmed by 6 bases and J by 0 bases, leaving 9 bases between them. CDR3 protein: CASSLQASNQPQHF. The CDR3 nucleotides read TGTGCCAGTAGCCTACAGGCTAGCAATCAGCCCCAGCATTTT. The full variable domain, with the rest looked up from reference TRBV19 and TRBJ1-5, is DGGITQSPKYLFRKEGQNVTLSCEQNLNHDAMYWYRQDPGQGLRLIYYSQIVNDFQKGDIAEGYSVSREKKESFPLTVTSAQKNPTAFYLCASSLQASNQPQHFGDGTRLSIL.

This clone was detected a few times. The chain joins TRBV19 to TRBJ2-3; a weak D match, TRBD1 (7 bases). Germline V CDR1 and CDR2: LNHDA, SQIVND (reference sequence). V was trimmed by 3 bases and J by 3 bases, leaving 16 bases between them. The CDR3 totals 16 residues. CDR3 coding DNA: TGTGCCAGTAGTATCGATGAGACAGGGAGGACAGATACGCAGTATTTT. Protein: CASSIDETGRTDTQYF.

The chain has TRBV7-2 and TRBJ2-3; D is uncertain. The CDR3 runs 15 residues. The germline gives CDR1 SGHTA, CDR2 FQGNSA. V was clipped by 3 bases and J by 0 bases, with 10 bases between them. In DNA form, the CDR3 reads TGTGCCAGCAGCTTGATTCGCGGAAGCACAGATACGCAGTATTTT. Protein: CASSLIRGSTDTQYF.

The chain combines TRBV7-3 with TRBJ2-2; a weak D match, TRBD1 (6 bases). Germline V gives CDR1 SGHTA, CDR2 FQGTGA. This CDR3 has 14 residues. Trimming left V 11 bases short and J 4 bases short, with 17 bases between. This chain's CDR3 is CAVGQGRFTGELFF. Written as DNA, the CDR3 is TGTGCCGTGGGGCAGGGGCGATTCACCGGGGAGCTGTTTTTT. The full variable domain, rest sourced from reference TRBV7-3 and TRBJ2-2, is GAGVSQTPSNKVTEKGKYVELRCDPISGHTALYWYRQSLGQGPEFLIYFQGTGAADDSGLPNDRFFAVRPEGSVSTLKIQRTERGDSAVYLCAVGQGRFTGELFFGEGSRLTVL.

This clone was seen more than once but under ten times. The chain employs TRBV7-9 and TRBJ2-1; 7 bases align to TRBD1. The germline CDR1 and CDR2 sequences are SEHNR and FQNEAQ (reference sequence). The CDR3 spans 13 residues. Trimming took 3 bases from V and 8 from J; bases not matched to a gene: 4. The CDR3 sequence is CASSFSGGDEQFF. Written as DNA, the CDR3 is TGTGCCAGCAGCTTTTCAGGGGGAGATGAGCAGTTCTTC.

There are a few counts of this clone. Other DNA sequences in this specimen translate into the identical CDR3. The V and J genes are TRBV28 and TRBJ2-7; TRBD1 aligns across 7 bases. The CDR3 is made up of 12 amino acids. Germline V gene data show CDR1 as MDHEN and CDR2 as SYDVKM. J lost 1 base, V lost 6 bases, and 0 bases had no gene match. CDR3 nucleotides: TGTGCCAGCAGGACAGGGTCCTACGAGCAGTACTTC. Its translation is CASRTGSYEQYF.

Written as DNA, the CDR3 is TGTGCCAGCAGTACGACCGGGACAGGGACCTACAATGAGCAGTTCTTC. Residues: CASSTTGTGTYNEQFF. The chain employs TRBV28 and TRBJ2-1; 9 bases are a match to TRBD1. In germline, CDR1 is MDHEN, CDR2 SYDVKM. With 5 bases clipped from V and 2 bases from J, the junction kept 7 bases outside the gene matches. This CDR3 contains 16 residues.

The V and J genes are TRBV6-6 and TRBJ2-7, with D uncertain. This CDR3 is built from 14 residues. V gave up 0 bases and J gave up 0 bases, with 6 bases separating them. CDR1 is MNHNY, CDR2 SVGAGI, per germline (reference sequence). This CDR3 is CASSYSGSSYEQYF. The CDR3 region has the DNA TGTGCCAGCAGTTACTCGGGCAGCTCCTACGAGCAGTACTTC.

J is TRBJ2-1 and V is TRBV5-1; D remains ambiguous. From germline, CDR1 is SGHRS and CDR2 YFSETQ. The length of the CDR3 is 11 residues. The germline V and J ends were trimmed by 7 bases and 6 bases, with 8 bases remaining between them. The CDR3 nucleotides read TGCGCCAGCTCCGAGCGCAATGAGCAGTTCTTC. It codes for CASSERNEQFF.

This rearrangement joins TRBV5-1 to TRBJ1-1, with 9 bases lining up with TRBD1. This CDR3 is 19 amino acids long. V lost 0 bases, J lost 2 bases, and 14 bases stayed unmatched. Germline CDR1 reads SGHRS; CDR2 reads YFSETQ. The CDR3 DNA is TGCGCCAGCAGCTTGGCGGGACAGGGTCAATTGAAAATTAACACTGAAGCTTTCTTT. It is translated as CASSLAGQGQLKINTEAFF.

This chain links TRBV5-4 with TRBJ1-3, with TRBD1 matching over 7 bases. From germline, CDR1 is SGHNT and CDR2 YYREEE (reference sequence). J was trimmed by 0 bases and V by 4 bases; bases with no gene match: 10. The CDR3 runs to 17 residues. CDR3 protein: CASSTRQGALSGNTIYF. In nucleotides, the CDR3 is TGTGCCAGCAGCACCCGACAGGGAGCCCTCTCTGGAAACACCATATATTTT.

The chain recombines TRBV11-2 with TRBJ2-1, with 8 bases aligning to TRBD1. The V gene's germline CDR1 is SGHAT and CDR2 FQNNGV. There are 14 residues in the CDR3. Trimming at V came to 2 bases and at J to 9 bases, leaving 6 bases not matched to a gene. The chain's CDR3 is CASSLQAGGTEQFF. The CDR3 nucleotides are TGTGCCAGCAGCTTACAGGCAGGGGGCACTGAGCAGTTCTTC.